What follows describes a single T cell receptor beta chain. This CDR3 region has 14 residues. Germline lookup yields CDR1 MRHNA and CDR2 SNTAGT. J lost 0 bases, V lost 8 bases, and 4 bases had no gene match. This table comes from immunoSEQ multiplex PCR, and its TCRdb copy is limited to in-frame clones, with some not included. The sample includes fewer than 85,000 clones, 65% to 80% of them seen just once. The sample comes from a study of blood T cell repertoires in COVID-19. The sequence derives from a woman over 75 with active or convalescent COVID-19. The sample consisted of peripheral blood. The chain is built from TRBV6-4 and TRBJ1-5, with 7 nucleotides matching TRBD1. CDR3 amino acids: CASGGTDSNQPQHF. DNA of the CDR3: TGTGCCAGCGGTGGGACAGATAGCAATCAGCCCCAGCATTTT.